These 23 T cell receptor beta chains were all obtained from the same sample, sequenced in a study of shared clonotypes between healthy human individuals. TCRdb keeps only in-frame clones here, not all; method: immunoSEQ multiplex PCR. The sample records roughly 490,000 clones, 76% being singletons. Material for sequencing was PBMCs. These TCRs come from a woman in her thirties or forties in good health. Some clones in this sample may be carry-over from other donors' samples.

The chain recombines TRBV5-1 with TRBJ2-7; 8 nucleotides align to TRBD2. Per germline, CDR1 SGHRS and CDR2 YFSETQ. The CDR3 is made up of 16 amino acids. The J segment lost 5 bases and the V segment lost 9 bases, leaving 19 bases of the junction unmatched. The CDR3 DNA is TGCGCCACCAACCGTCCGGGACTAGAGCTTGTCCACGAGCAGTACTTC. It is translated as CATNRPGLELVHEQYF.

This rearrangement joins TRBV18 to TRBJ2-5; no clear D. V lost 3 bases, J lost 2 bases, and 7 bases lay in between. Germline V gene data show CDR1 as KGHSH and CDR2 as LQKENI. The CDR3 is 13 amino acids. The CDR3 sequence: CASSPTPQETQYF. The CDR3 nucleotides are TGTGCCAGCTCACCCACTCCACAAGAGACCCAGTACTTC. The whole variable domain, filled in from reference TRBV18 and TRBJ2-5, reads NAGVMQNPRHLVRRRGQEARLRCSPMKGHSHVYWYRQLPEEGLKFMVYLQKENIIDESGMPKERFSAEFPKEGPSILRIQQVVRGDSAAYFCASSPTPQETQYFGPGTRLLVL.

The V call is TRBV28, the J call TRBJ2-5; 9 nucleotides agree with TRBD2. Germline-derived CDR1 and CDR2 are MDHEN and SYDVKM. Unmatched junction bases numbered 6, after V lost 5 bases and J lost 5 bases. There are 14 residues in the CDR3. Written as DNA, the CDR3 is TGTGCCAGCAGTCGTAGCGGGAGTGGCGAGACCCAGTACTTC. It codes for CASSRSGSGETQYF.

J is TRBJ2-1 and V is TRBV29-1; D possibly uses TRBD1 or TRBD2 (5 bases each). The V end was cut by 4 bases, the J end by 2 bases, with 9 bases between. The CDR3 loop spans 13 amino acids. Germline V lookup: CDR1 SQVTM, CDR2 ANQGSEA. The CDR3 here is CSVGRDPYNEQFF. The CDR3 bases are TGCAGCGTTGGCCGGGACCCCTACAATGAGCAGTTCTTC.

Worth noting for this clone: The conserved closing phenylalanine or tryptophan is absent in this CDR3, likely reflecting a read error. The chain recombines TRBV30 with TRBJ1-3; D not resolved. The germline V gene has CDR1 GTSNPN and CDR2 SVGIG (reference sequence). The CDR3 is made up of 11 amino acids. Trimming took off 5 bases at V and 4 bases at J, with 6 bases between the two ends. The CDR3 is CAWLPGNTIYS. CDR3 DNA sequence: TGTGCCTGGTTACCAGGAAACACCATATATTCT.

The rearrangement uses TRBV6-1 and TRBJ2-5; TRBD2 matches at 7 bases. V shed 10 bases, J shed 2 bases, and the junction held 10 bases outside the gene matches. This CDR3 has 14 residues. Germline V gene lookup returns CDR1 MNHNS and CDR2 SASEGT. The CDR3: CATPGGVVQETQYF. CDR3 bases: TGTGCCACCCCTGGGGGGGTCGTTCAAGAGACCCAGTACTTC.

This clone has just one count. A far bigger clonotype differs at one base, so this is likely a read error. Other nucleotide sequences from this sample produce the same CDR3. The rearrangement uses TRBV5-1 and TRBJ1-1, with a weak D call TRBD1 (6 bases). With 5 bases removed from V and 1 base from J, the gap between germline ends came to 12 bases. The CDR3 has 14 amino acids. From germline, CDR1 is SGHRS and CDR2 YFSETQ. The CDR3 spells CASSRLTGNTEAFF. CDR3 nucleotide sequence: TGCGCCAGCAGTAGGCTGACAGGGAACACTGAAGCTTTCTTT.

The chain recombines TRBV5-1 with TRBJ2-7; 8 nucleotides match TRBD2. Germline loops: CDR1 SGHRS, CDR2 YFSETQ. The length of the CDR3 is 15 residues. V shed 4 bases and J 6 bases; nucleotides not matched to a gene: 12. The CDR3 sequence is CASSKTGAGGGEQYF. The CDR3 coding sequence is TGCGCCAGCAGCAAGACAGGTGCGGGGGGAGGCGAGCAGTACTTC.

A single count supports this clone. This chain links TRBV18 with TRBJ2-5; 8 bases line up with TRBD1. Germline trimming cut 0 bases from V and 5 bases from J; bases unmatched to any gene: 5. The germline V gene encodes CDR1 KGHSH and CDR2 LQKENI. The CDR3 runs 15 residues. The CDR3 coding sequence is TGTGCCAGCTCACCACCGGGACAGGATCGGGAGACCCAGTACTTC. Residues: CASSPPGQDRETQYF.

The rearrangement links TRBV19 to TRBJ2-2; 11 bases align to TRBD2. The CDR3 is 15 amino acids. Trimming took 4 bases from V and 6 from J; bases not matched to a gene: 4. Germline CDR1 is LNHDA and CDR2 is SQIVND (reference sequence). As DNA, the CDR3 is TGTGCCAGTAGTAGGACTAGCGGGCGTGCCGGGGAGCTGTTTTTT. It translates to CASSRTSGRAGELFF.

This clone was observed a single time. The V and J genes are TRBV9 and TRBJ1-3; 7 bases map to TRBD1. The germline V gene encodes CDR1 SGDLS and CDR2 YYNGEE. The CDR3 has 17 residues. The V segment lost 4 bases and the J segment 2 bases; nucleotides outside the gene matches: 12. The CDR3 here is CASSPNQGDEPGNTIYF. CDR3 DNA sequence: TGTGCCAGCAGCCCGAACCAGGGGGATGAGCCTGGAAACACCATATATTTT.

The chain employs TRBV2 and TRBJ2-1, with TRBD2 matching over 8 bases. J was trimmed by 9 bases and V by 5 bases; bases with no gene match: 12. The germline CDR1 and CDR2 sequences are SNHLY and FYNNEI. The CDR3 extends over 15 amino acids. This CDR3 is CASSTRAGEKAEQFF. The CDR3 nucleotides are TGTGCCAGCAGTACCCGAGCGGGAGAGAAGGCTGAGCAGTTCTTC.

The chain is built from TRBV30 and TRBJ2-1, with D tentatively TRBD2 (5 bases). V dropped 2 bases and J dropped 4 bases, with 15 bases sitting between them. The CDR3 runs 15 residues. Germline lookup yields CDR1 GTSNPN and CDR2 SVGIG (reference sequence). DNA for the CDR3: TGTGCCTGGAGTACCGCAGCGGACGGATACAATGAGCAGTTCTTC. This sequence encodes CAWSTAADGYNEQFF. The entire variable domain, with the rest obtained from reference TRBV30 and TRBJ2-1, is as follows: SQTIHQWPATLVQPVGSPLSLECTVEGTSNPNLYWYRQAAGRGLQLLFYSVGIGQISSEVPQNLSASRPQDRQFILSSKKLLLSDSGFYLCAWSTAADGYNEQFFGPGTRLTVL.

This clone was recorded a few times. CDR3 sequence reads: CASRPTVVYGYTF. The CDR3, as DNA: TGTGCCAGCAGGCCGACAGTCGTCTATGGCTACACCTTC. V is TRBV28 and J is TRBJ1-2; tentatively, D is TRBD1 (5 bases). The CDR3 runs 13 residues. V was trimmed by 6 bases and J by 4 bases, leaving 12 bases between them. From germline, CDR1 is MDHEN and CDR2 SYDVKM.

The V gene is TRBV29-1, the J gene TRBJ1-5, with 7 positions matching TRBD1. The ends lost 6 bases at V and 7 bases at J; junction bases unmatched: 12. This CDR3 spans 14 amino acids. The germline V gene encodes CDR1 SQVTM and CDR2 ANQGSEA. The CDR3 sequence: CSVTVGGSGQPQHF. The CDR3 bases are TGCAGCGTGACCGTAGGGGGCAGCGGCCAGCCCCAGCATTTT. Full variable domain (rest looked up from reference TRBV29-1 and TRBJ1-5): SAVISQKPSRDICQRGTSLTIQCQVDSQVTMMFWYRQQPGQSLTLIATANQGSEATYESGFVIDKFPISRPNLTFSTLTVSNMSPEDSSIYLCSVTVGGSGQPQHFGDGTRLSIL.

In regard to this clone: At one boundary the junction diverges from the germline segment, which might be a read error. CDR3 sequence (DNA): TGTGCCAGTAGAATAGACAGGACATCCTACAATGAGCAGTTCTTC. Translation: CASRIDRTSYNEQFF. The rearrangement links TRBV19 to TRBJ2-1; D is perhaps TRBD1 (6 bases). Germline CDR1 and CDR2: LNHDA and SQIVND (reference sequence). This CDR3 spans 15 amino acids. The complete variable domain, with remaining parts taken from reference TRBV19 and TRBJ2-1, reads DGGITQSPKYLFRKEGQNVTLSCEQNLNHDAMYWYRQDPGQGLRLIYYSQIVNDFQKGDIAEGYSVSREKKESFPLTVTSAQKNPTAFYLCASRIDRTSYNEQFFGPGTRLTVL.

This clone came up a few times. The rearrangement links TRBV29-1 to TRBJ2-7, with D perhaps TRBD1 or TRBD2 (5 bases each). V lost 7 bases to trimming and J lost 0 bases, with 13 bases between them. CDR1 is SQVTM and CDR2 is ANQGSEA in the germline V gene. This CDR3 is built from 13 residues. The CDR3 DNA reads as TGCAGCGCCGGGGCAGGGCCCTCCTACGAGCAGTACTTC. Protein product: CSAGAGPSYEQYF.

The chain joins TRBV18 to TRBJ2-1, with D perhaps given as TRBD1 or TRBD2 (6 bases each). V lost 3 bases and J 5 bases, leaving 14 bases between the germline ends. Germline lookup yields CDR1 KGHSH and CDR2 LQKENI. The CDR3 totals 15 residues. In DNA, the CDR3 is TGTGCCAGCTCACCTGGGGGGCGCGGTAACAATGAGCAGTTCTTC. It yields the protein CASSPGGRGNNEQFF.

This clone showed up just a few times. The chain has TRBV7-8 and TRBJ1-1; D ambiguous. V shed 6 bases and J shed 3 bases, with 14 bases lying between them. The germline V gene has CDR1 SGHVS and CDR2 FQNEAQ. The CDR3 length is 14 residues. This chain's CDR3 is CASSFLARDTEAFF. The DNA for the CDR3 is TGTGCCAGCAGTTTTCTGGCGCGGGACACTGAAGCTTTCTTT.

This rearrangement joins TRBV18 to TRBJ1-1, with D possibly TRBD1 on 6 matching bases. V shed 6 bases and J shed 6 bases, with 23 bases lying between them. Per the germline V gene, CDR1 is KGHSH and CDR2 is LQKENI. CDR3 length: 16 residues. The CDR3 is CASSLKGGPRAAEAFF. The CDR3 DNA reads as TGTGCCAGCTCTCTTAAAGGGGGGCCACGAGCAGCTGAAGCTTTCTTT. Complete variable domain (other parts from reference TRBV18 and TRBJ1-1): NAGVMQNPRHLVRRRGQEARLRCSPMKGHSHVYWYRQLPEEGLKFMVYLQKENIIDESGMPKERFSAEFPKEGPSILRIQQVVRGDSAAYFCASSLKGGPRAAEAFFGQGTRLTVV.

The chain has TRBV9 and TRBJ2-1; D is possibly TRBD2 (6 bases). The length of the CDR3 is 14 residues. Germline V CDR1 and CDR2: SGDLS, YYNGEE. With 3 bases removed from V and 4 bases from J, the gap between germline ends came to 11 bases. The CDR3 loop reads CASSARDSYNEQFF. The CDR3 DNA reads TGTGCCAGCAGCGCCCGGGACTCTTACAATGAGCAGTTCTTC.

This clone was counted at least ten times. The chain uses TRBV10-1 and TRBJ2-3, with 8 bases matching TRBD2. From germline, CDR1 is WNHNN and CDR2 SYGVQD (reference sequence). The CDR3 length is 16 residues. Losses at the gene ends were 6 bases for V and 8 bases for J; bases not matched to a gene: 16. CDR3 nucleotides: TGCGCCAGCAGCCCTCGGCCACTAGCGGCGGGCGGTACGCAGTATTTT. It translates to CASSPRPLAAGGTQYF.

The chain couples TRBV5-6 to TRBJ2-1; 8 bases are shared with TRBD1. The CDR3 totals 15 residues. V was pared by 4 bases and J by 7 bases, with 10 bases of the junction left unmatched. The germline V gene encodes CDR1 SGHDT and CDR2 YYEEEE. For the CDR3, the DNA is TGTGCCAGCAGCCCAGGGACAGGCCTAACAAATGAGCAGTTCTTC. It yields the protein CASSPGTGLTNEQFF.